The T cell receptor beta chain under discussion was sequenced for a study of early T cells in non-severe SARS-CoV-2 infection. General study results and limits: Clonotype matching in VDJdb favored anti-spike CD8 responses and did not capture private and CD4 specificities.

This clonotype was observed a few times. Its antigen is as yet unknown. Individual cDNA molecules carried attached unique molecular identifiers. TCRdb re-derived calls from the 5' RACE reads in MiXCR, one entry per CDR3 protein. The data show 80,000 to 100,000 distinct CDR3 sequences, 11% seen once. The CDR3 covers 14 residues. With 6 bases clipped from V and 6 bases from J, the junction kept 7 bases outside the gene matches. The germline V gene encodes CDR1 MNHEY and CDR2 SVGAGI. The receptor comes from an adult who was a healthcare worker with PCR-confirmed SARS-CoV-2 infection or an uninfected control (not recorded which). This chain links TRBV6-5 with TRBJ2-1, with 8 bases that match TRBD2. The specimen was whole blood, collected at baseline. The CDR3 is CASSPRTSPNEQFF. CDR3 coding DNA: TGTGCCAGCAGCCCTCGGACTAGCCCCAATGAGCAGTTCTTC.